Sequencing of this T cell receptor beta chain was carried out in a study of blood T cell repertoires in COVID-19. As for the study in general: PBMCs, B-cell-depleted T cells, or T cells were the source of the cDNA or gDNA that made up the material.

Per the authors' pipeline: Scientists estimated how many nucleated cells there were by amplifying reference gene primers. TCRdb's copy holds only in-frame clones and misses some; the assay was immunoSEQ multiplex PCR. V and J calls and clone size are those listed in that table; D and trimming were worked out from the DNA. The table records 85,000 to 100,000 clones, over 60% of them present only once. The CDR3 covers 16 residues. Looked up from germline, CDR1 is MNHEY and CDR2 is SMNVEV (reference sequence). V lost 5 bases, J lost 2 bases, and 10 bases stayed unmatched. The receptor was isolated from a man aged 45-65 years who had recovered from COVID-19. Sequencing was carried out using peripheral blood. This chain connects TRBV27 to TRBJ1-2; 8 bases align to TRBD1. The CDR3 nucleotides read TGTGCCAGCAGTCCCTACGCGGACAGGGTAAACTATGGCTACACCTTC. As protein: CASSPYADRVNYGYTF.